This T cell receptor (beta chain) was sequenced for a study of T cell responses to AZD1222 COVID-19 vaccine. This clone was seen only a few times. Sequencing used immunoSEQ multiplex PCR; TCRdb keeps in-frame clones, though not all of them. This sample yields some 150,000 clones, of which 88% are seen a single time; about 4.3% belongs to the top ten. This CDR3 has 15 amino acids. Per the germline V gene, CDR1 is SNHLY and CDR2 is FYNNEI. Trimming shortened V by 4 bases and J by 0 bases, and 9 bases separated the two germline ends. Analysis merged second doses at about 4 or about 12 weeks. The V and J genes are TRBV2 and TRBJ2-2; D is unresolved. The TCR was taken from an adult who received the AZD1222 COVID-19 vaccine. The sample here was peripheral blood, taken 28 days after the second AZD1222 dose. The CDR3 is CASSGTETNTGELFF. The CDR3 region has the DNA TGTGCCAGCAGTGGCACAGAGACGAACACCGGGGAGCTGTTTTTT.